These T cell receptor beta chains were read from a single sample in a study of blood T cell repertoires in COVID-19. Here immunoSEQ multiplex PCR was the method, and the copy in TCRdb shows in-frame clones only, minus some. The sample records some 90,000 clones, approximately 86% being singletons. Source material: peripheral blood. These receptors all come from a woman at least 80 years old with acute or convalescent COVID-19. Each CDR3 is given with its conserved first and last residue. The order of the fields is V gene, J gene, CDR3 protein.

v_gene: TRBV27
j_gene: TRBJ2-1
CDR3aa: CASSFPGAAYNEQFF

v_gene: TRBV28
j_gene: TRBJ2-7
CDR3aa: CASSLARDNRYEQYF

v_gene: TRBV4-2
j_gene: TRBJ2-3
CDR3aa: CASSEGQTITDTQYF

v_gene: TRBV6-2/TRBV6-3
j_gene: TRBJ1-2
CDR3aa: CASSLPPGLNYGYTF

v_gene: TRBV30
j_gene: TRBJ2-3
CDR3aa: CAWNDRGLADTQYF

v_gene: TRBV12-5
j_gene: TRBJ1-5
CDR3aa: CASGLLQGYSNQPQHF

v_gene: TRBV3-1/TRBV3-2
j_gene: TRBJ1-2
CDR3aa: CASTLSGQVYGYTF

v_gene: TRBV6-6
j_gene: TRBJ1-5
CDR3aa: CAGRGTGNQPQHF

v_gene: TRBV4-1
j_gene: TRBJ2-3
CDR3aa: CASSLLGLLDTQYF

v_gene: TRBV3-1/TRBV3-2
j_gene: TRBJ1-1
CDR3aa: CASSQGAGIEAFF

v_gene: TRBV30
j_gene: TRBJ2-7
CDR3aa: CAWSRQDEQYF

v_gene: TRBV7-9
j_gene: TRBJ1-2
CDR3aa: CASSPAWGQGYGYTF

v_gene: TRBV2
j_gene: TRBJ1-2
CDR3aa: CASSLQGYGYTF

v_gene: TRBV6-1
j_gene: TRBJ2-5
CDR3aa: CASNERGRETQYF

v_gene: TRBV6-6
j_gene: TRBJ2-1
CDR3aa: CASSFSGANEQFF

v_gene: TRBV15
j_gene: TRBJ1-4
CDR3aa: CATSRDQLISEKLFF

v_gene: TRBV5-1
j_gene: TRBJ2-2
CDR3aa: CASSPGHSDTGELFF

v_gene: TRBV19
j_gene: TRBJ1-6
CDR3aa: CASSNRDWYSPLHF

v_gene: TRBV2
j_gene: TRBJ1-6
CDR3aa: CASSGPRQGLNNSPLHF

v_gene: TRBV6-5
j_gene: TRBJ1-1
CDR3aa: CASLGQRETEAFF

v_gene: TRBV10-3
j_gene: TRBJ2-7
CDR3aa: CAISQASGGPLGQYF

v_gene: TRBV5-1
j_gene: TRBJ1-6
CDR3aa: CASSLAAGAGSPLHF

v_gene: TRBV5-6
j_gene: TRBJ1-1
CDR3aa: CASSLGQKNTEAFF

v_gene: TRBV13
j_gene: TRBJ1-3
CDR3aa: CASSWGQGGNTIYF

v_gene: TRBV9
j_gene: TRBJ2-5
CDR3aa: CASSVATVKQETQYF

v_gene: TRBV5-1
j_gene: TRBJ1-1
CDR3aa: CASSKIQKNTEAFF

v_gene: TRBV6-5
j_gene: TRBJ1-5
CDR3aa: CASSLGGSNQPQHF

v_gene: TRBV21-1
j_gene: TRBJ1-1
CDR3aa: CASSKVGTGMNTEAFF

v_gene: TRBV11-1
j_gene: TRBJ2-5
CDR3aa: CASSSGPRTQYF

v_gene: TRBV19
j_gene: TRBJ2-3
CDR3aa: CASSQGPPDTQYF

v_gene: TRBV9
j_gene: TRBJ2-1
CDR3aa: CASSVEWQSYNEQFF

v_gene: TRBV5-1
j_gene: TRBJ2-7
CDR3aa: CASSHQDRRTYEQYF

v_gene: TRBV12-3/TRBV12-4
j_gene: TRBJ1-2
CDR3aa: CASSYRQGRGYTF

v_gene: TRBV11-3
j_gene: TRBJ1-2
CDR3aa: CASSLGGGSNYGYTF

v_gene: TRBV27
j_gene: TRBJ1-2
CDR3aa: CASSADSTGYSGYTF

v_gene: TRBV11-3
j_gene: TRBJ2-1
CDR3aa: CASSLDGGQTYNEQFF

v_gene: TRBV20-1
j_gene: TRBJ2-1
CDR3aa: CSASWVAAGEQFF

v_gene: TRBV6-1
j_gene: TRBJ1-2
CDR3aa: CASSEQGSIANYGYTF

v_gene: TRBV5-1
j_gene: TRBJ2-7
CDR3aa: CASSLGLGPTYEQYF

v_gene: TRBV29-1
j_gene: TRBJ2-7
CDR3aa: CSVSPGGYF

v_gene: TRBV12-3/TRBV12-4
j_gene: TRBJ2-1
CDR3aa: CASSFNRGAEQFF

v_gene: TRBV10-3
j_gene: TRBJ2-5
CDR3aa: CAISMTGTQETQYF

v_gene: TRBV5-1
j_gene: TRBJ1-5
CDR3aa: CASSLSGGGHQPQHF

v_gene: TRBV28
j_gene: TRBJ1-5
CDR3aa: CASSRGQANEGPQHF

v_gene: TRBV6-5
j_gene: TRBJ2-7
CDR3aa: CASTLQGSSYEQYF

v_gene: TRBV29-1
j_gene: TRBJ1-1
CDR3aa: CSVPPGGRAFF

v_gene: TRBV5-1
j_gene: TRBJ2-1
CDR3aa: CASSLSGGSYNEQFF

v_gene: TRBV5-1
j_gene: TRBJ1-6
CDR3aa: CASSAWGDSASPLHF

v_gene: TRBV2
j_gene: TRBJ1-5
CDR3aa: CASSEGGQGGQPQHF

v_gene: TRBV6-5
j_gene: TRBJ1-4
CDR3aa: CASRVTDRGYEKLFF

v_gene: TRBV13
j_gene: TRBJ1-6
CDR3aa: CASSERQVSYNSPLHF

v_gene: TRBV10-1
j_gene: TRBJ2-7
CDR3aa: CASSESSHTYEQYF

v_gene: TRBV5-1
j_gene: TRBJ2-7
CDR3aa: CASSLTPGQGYEQYF

v_gene: TRBV29-1
j_gene: TRBJ1-1
CDR3aa: CSVEETGMNTEAFF

v_gene: TRBV11-3
j_gene: TRBJ2-7
CDR3aa: CASSFRFTSYEQYF

v_gene: TRBV5-1
j_gene: TRBJ1-2
CDR3aa: CASSLGGFYGYTF

v_gene: TRBV6-5
j_gene: TRBJ1-5
CDR3aa: CASRTGLGQPQHF

v_gene: TRBV28
j_gene: TRBJ1-5
CDR3aa: CASRGQGSNQPQHF